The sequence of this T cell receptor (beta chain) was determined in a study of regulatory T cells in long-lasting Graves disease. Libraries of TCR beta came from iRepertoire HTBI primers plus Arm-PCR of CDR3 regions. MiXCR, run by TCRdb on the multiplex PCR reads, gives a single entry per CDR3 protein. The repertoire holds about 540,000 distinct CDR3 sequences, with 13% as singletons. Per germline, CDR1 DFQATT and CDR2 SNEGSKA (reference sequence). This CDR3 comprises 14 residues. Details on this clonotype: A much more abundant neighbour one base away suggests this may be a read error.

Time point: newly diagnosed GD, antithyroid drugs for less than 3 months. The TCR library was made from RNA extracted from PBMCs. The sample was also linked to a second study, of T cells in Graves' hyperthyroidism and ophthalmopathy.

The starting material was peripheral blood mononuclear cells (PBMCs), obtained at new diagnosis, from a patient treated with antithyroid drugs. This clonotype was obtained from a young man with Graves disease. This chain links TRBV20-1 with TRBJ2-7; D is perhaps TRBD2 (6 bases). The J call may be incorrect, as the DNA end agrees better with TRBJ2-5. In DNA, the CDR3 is TGCAGTGCTGCCGCACGGGACTCGGAGGAGACCCAGTACTTC. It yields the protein CSAAARDSEETQYF.